These 19 T cell receptor beta chains originate from one sample sequenced in a study of blood T cell repertoires in COVID-19. TCRdb's table, derived via immunoSEQ multiplex PCR, lists solely in-frame clones and lacks some. Of over 50,000 clones in the sample, approximately 91% were seen once. The sequencing sample was made of peripheral blood. These receptors all stem from a man aged 45 to 65 with active COVID-19.

V usage is TRBV30 and J usage is TRBJ1-6; no clear D gene. Germline assignment: CDR1 GTSNPN and CDR2 SVGIG (reference sequence). The CDR3 is 12 residues long. Deletions cut 4 bases from V and 5 bases from J, with 6 bases between. The DNA for the CDR3 is TGTGCCTGGACAGTTAATAATTCACCCCTCCACTTT. Translated, it gives CAWTVNNSPLHF.

V gene TRBV27 combines with J gene TRBJ1-6; 7 bases map to TRBD1. The V gene's germline CDR1 is MNHEY and CDR2 SMNVEV (reference sequence). V was clipped by 3 bases and J by 3 bases; unmatched bases: 8. The CDR3 extends over 17 amino acids. CDR3 in DNA: TGTGCCAGCAGTTTTTTGCTGACAGGGAACTATAATTCACCCCTCCACTTT. Translation gives CASSFLLTGNYNSPLHF.

The gene calls are TRBV5-5 and TRBJ2-2, with a possible D match to TRBD1 (5 bases). V was trimmed by 2 bases and J by 5 bases, leaving 13 bases between them. The germline CDR1 and CDR2 sequences are SGHKS and YYEKEE (reference sequence). The CDR3 sequence is 15 residues long. The CDR3 here is CASSFGRVGTGELFF. The CDR3 bases are TGTGCCAGCAGCTTTGGCAGGGTCGGGACCGGGGAGCTGTTTTTT.

V usage is TRBV19 and J usage is TRBJ2-2, with D tentatively TRBD2 (6 bases). The CDR3 sequence is 15 residues long. The germline gives CDR1 LNHDA, CDR2 SQIVND (reference sequence). The V gene lost 5 bases and the J gene lost 2 bases, with 12 bases spanning the gap. CDR3 sequence (DNA): TGTGCCAGTAGTTTTGGGGGGTTCAACACCGGGGAGCTGTTTTTT. Its translation is CASSFGGFNTGELFF.

The rearrangement joins TRBV15 to TRBJ2-6; D remains ambiguous. Per the germline V gene, CDR1 is LNHNV and CDR2 is YYDKDF (reference sequence). Deletions cut 0 bases from V and 0 bases from J, with 6 bases between. This CDR3 spans 16 amino acids. This CDR3 is CATSRDHGSGANVLTF. As DNA, the CDR3 is TGTGCCACCAGCAGAGATCACGGCTCTGGGGCCAACGTCCTGACTTTC.

The sample holds one count of this clone. This CDR3 reads CASSLRSGSTDTQYF. CDR3 bases: TGTGCCAGCAGCCTGAGGTCTGGAAGCACAGATACGCAGTATTTT. The rearrangement links TRBV5-4 to TRBJ2-3; D is unclear. The germline V gene has CDR1 SGHNT and CDR2 YYREEE (reference sequence). Trimming removed 4 bases from V and 0 bases from J, with 12 bases in between. This CDR3 has 15 amino acids.

The V gene is TRBV19, the J gene TRBJ1-2; D not resolved. Trimming shortened V by 5 bases and J by 7 bases, and 14 bases separated the two germline ends. The CDR3 has 13 amino acids. CDR1 LNHDA and CDR2 SQIVND come from the germline V gene (reference sequence). The CDR3 DNA reads as TGTGCCAGTAGTCCCGGTCCCGTATTTGGCTACACCTTC. As protein: CASSPGPVFGYTF.

This chain connects TRBV18 to TRBJ2-7; 8 positions agree with TRBD1. Germline V gene lookup returns CDR1 KGHSH and CDR2 LQKENI. CDR3 size: 16 residues. J was trimmed by 3 bases and V by 0 bases; bases with no gene match: 7. CDR3 DNA: TGTGCCAGCTCACCACCTAACAGGGGGATGAACTACGAGCAGTACTTC. Translating gives CASSPPNRGMNYEQYF.

The chain has TRBV29-1 and TRBJ1-5; D is possibly TRBD1 (6 bases). Trimming took off 8 bases at V and 0 bases at J, with 23 bases between the two ends. The germline gives CDR1 SQVTM, CDR2 ANQGSEA. The CDR3 has 17 amino acids. This CDR3 reads CSPKREENRVSNQPQHF. In DNA, the CDR3 is TGCAGCCCAAAGCGGGAGGAGAACAGGGTTAGCAATCAGCCCCAGCATTTT.

This chain connects TRBV6-5 to TRBJ2-7; 7 bases match TRBD2. The CDR3 has 16 amino acids. Germline CDR1 reads MNHEY; CDR2 reads SVGAGI. The ends lost 2 bases at V and 4 bases at J; junction bases unmatched: 11. CDR3 region: CASSYPPGGSRYEQYF. CDR3 in DNA: TGTGCCAGCAGTTACCCCCCGGGCGGGAGTAGATACGAGCAGTACTTC.

The rearrangement links TRBV11-3 to TRBJ2-3; weak D call: TRBD2 (6 bases). Trimming left V 7 bases short and J 3 bases short, with 20 bases between. The V gene's germline CDR1 is SGHNT and CDR2 YENEEA. The CDR3 spans 16 residues. The CDR3 DNA reads as TGTGCCAGCACCACTGGGACGGAGGGGAAAACAGATACGCAGTATTTT. It codes for CASTTGTEGKTDTQYF.

This chain joins TRBV7-2 and TRBJ2-3, with a weak D call TRBD2 (5 bases). V lost 1 base and J lost 2, with 13 bases in between. The CDR3 has 16 amino acids. Per the germline V gene, CDR1 is SGHTA and CDR2 is FQGNSA. CDR3 nucleotides: TGTGCCAGCAGCTTAGGGGGAGCGCGTCTCACAGATACGCAGTATTTT. Protein sequence: CASSLGGARLTDTQYF.

The rearrangement links TRBV2 to TRBJ1-2; 7 bases agree with TRBD1. The CDR3 is 14 amino acids. The V segment lost 6 bases and the J segment 7 bases; nucleotides outside the gene matches: 11. Germline CDR1 and CDR2: SNHLY and FYNNEI. As DNA, the CDR3 is TGTGCCAGCAGAGCCGGGACAGTCTGGAGTGGCTACACCTTC. It specifies CASRAGTVWSGYTF.

This chain links TRBV15 with TRBJ1-5; no clear D. V lost 0 bases and J 1 base, leaving 10 bases between the germline ends. The germline V gene has CDR1 LNHNV and CDR2 YYDKDF (reference sequence). The CDR3 totals 16 residues. In DNA, the CDR3 is TGTGCCACCAGCAGAGAGGGCGAGATGAGCAATCAGCCCCAGCATTTT. Translation gives CATSREGEMSNQPQHF. Supplemented by reference TRBV15 and TRBJ1-5, the full variable domain reads DAMVIQNPRYQVTQFGKPVTLSCSQTLNHNVMYWYQQKSSQAPKLLFHYYDKDFNNEADTPDNFQSRRPNTSFCFLDIRSPGLGDTAMYLCATSREGEMSNQPQHFGDGTRLSIL.

The chain is built from TRBV4-3 and TRBJ1-5; D ambiguous. Germline-derived CDR1 and CDR2 are LGHNA and YSLEER. CDR3 size: 15 residues. Trimming took off 0 bases at V and 3 bases at J, with 9 bases between the two ends. CDR3 in amino acids: CASSQEWETNQPQHF. Here the CDR3 DNA reads TGCGCCAGCAGCCAAGAGTGGGAGACCAATCAGCCCCAGCATTTT.

The chain couples TRBV12-3 or TRBV12-4 to TRBJ2-2; TRBD1 matches at 8 bases. The J segment lost 6 bases and the V segment lost 10 bases, leaving 7 bases of the junction unmatched. The CDR3 is 13 residues long. CDR3 DNA sequence: TGTGCCACTGACAGGGGCCCTGCCGGGGAGCTGTTTTTT. Protein sequence: CATDRGPAGELFF.

Notes on this clone: One end of the junction does not line up with germline, which may come from a read error. Distinct nucleotide sequences in the sample also encode this CDR3. The chain joins TRBV20-1 to TRBJ2-1; 8 nucleotides match TRBD1. The CDR3 is 11 amino acids. Germline V gives CDR1 DFQATT, CDR2 SNEGSKA (reference sequence). CDR3 region: CSARQGFEQFF. Written as DNA, the CDR3 is TGTAGTGCTAGACAGGGGTTCGAGCAGTTCTTC.

V usage is TRBV9 and J usage is TRBJ2-1; weak D call: TRBD2 (6 bases). Germline assignment: CDR1 SGDLS and CDR2 YYNGEE. The CDR3 covers 11 residues. With 4 bases removed from V and 13 bases from J, the gap between germline ends came to 12 bases. CDR3 DNA: TGTGCCAGCAGCAGTGCGGGACGTCAGTTCTTC. This codes for CASSSAGRQFF.

The chain employs TRBV25-1 and TRBJ2-5; 10 nucleotides line up with TRBD1. The junction had 5 bases not matched to a gene; V was cut back by 3 bases and J by 4 bases. Germline CDR1 reads MGHDK; CDR2 reads SYGVNS. The CDR3 spans 15 residues. The CDR3 DNA reads as TGTGCCAGCAGTGAGGGACAGGGGCGGGTAGAGACCCAGTACTTC. Translation: CASSEGQGRVETQYF. The whole variable domain, filled in from reference TRBV25-1 and TRBJ2-5, reads EADIYQTPRYLVIGTGKKITLECSQTMGHDKMYWYQQDPGMELHLIHYSYGVNSTEKGDLSSESTVSRIRTEHFPLTLESARPSHTSQYLCASSEGQGRVETQYFGPGTRLLVL.